This TCR beta chain was profiled in a study of shared clonotypes between healthy human individuals. General study points: Represented diversity (both genetic and exposure-history) was limited by the small number of donors. Sample collection involved blood only; tissue repertoires are likely different.

This clone was seen a few times. Its antigen is not identified. Profiling relied on immunoSEQ multiplex PCR, and the TCRdb table lists in-frame clones only, not all of them. This table has roughly 95,000 clones, around half appearing once. Sequenced input: PBMCs. This receptor was obtained from a woman in her forties in good health. Some clones in this sample may be carry-over from other donors' samples.

CDR3 sequence (DNA): TGTGCCAGCTCACCAAAAGACAGGGGGTACACAGATACGCAGTATTTT. Translating gives CASSPKDRGYTDTQYF. The chain carries TRBV18 and TRBJ2-3, with 9 positions matching TRBD1. Germline trimming cut 2 bases from V and 2 bases from J; bases unmatched to any gene: 5. Germline CDR1 KGHSH, CDR2 LQKENI. The CDR3 sequence is 16 residues long.